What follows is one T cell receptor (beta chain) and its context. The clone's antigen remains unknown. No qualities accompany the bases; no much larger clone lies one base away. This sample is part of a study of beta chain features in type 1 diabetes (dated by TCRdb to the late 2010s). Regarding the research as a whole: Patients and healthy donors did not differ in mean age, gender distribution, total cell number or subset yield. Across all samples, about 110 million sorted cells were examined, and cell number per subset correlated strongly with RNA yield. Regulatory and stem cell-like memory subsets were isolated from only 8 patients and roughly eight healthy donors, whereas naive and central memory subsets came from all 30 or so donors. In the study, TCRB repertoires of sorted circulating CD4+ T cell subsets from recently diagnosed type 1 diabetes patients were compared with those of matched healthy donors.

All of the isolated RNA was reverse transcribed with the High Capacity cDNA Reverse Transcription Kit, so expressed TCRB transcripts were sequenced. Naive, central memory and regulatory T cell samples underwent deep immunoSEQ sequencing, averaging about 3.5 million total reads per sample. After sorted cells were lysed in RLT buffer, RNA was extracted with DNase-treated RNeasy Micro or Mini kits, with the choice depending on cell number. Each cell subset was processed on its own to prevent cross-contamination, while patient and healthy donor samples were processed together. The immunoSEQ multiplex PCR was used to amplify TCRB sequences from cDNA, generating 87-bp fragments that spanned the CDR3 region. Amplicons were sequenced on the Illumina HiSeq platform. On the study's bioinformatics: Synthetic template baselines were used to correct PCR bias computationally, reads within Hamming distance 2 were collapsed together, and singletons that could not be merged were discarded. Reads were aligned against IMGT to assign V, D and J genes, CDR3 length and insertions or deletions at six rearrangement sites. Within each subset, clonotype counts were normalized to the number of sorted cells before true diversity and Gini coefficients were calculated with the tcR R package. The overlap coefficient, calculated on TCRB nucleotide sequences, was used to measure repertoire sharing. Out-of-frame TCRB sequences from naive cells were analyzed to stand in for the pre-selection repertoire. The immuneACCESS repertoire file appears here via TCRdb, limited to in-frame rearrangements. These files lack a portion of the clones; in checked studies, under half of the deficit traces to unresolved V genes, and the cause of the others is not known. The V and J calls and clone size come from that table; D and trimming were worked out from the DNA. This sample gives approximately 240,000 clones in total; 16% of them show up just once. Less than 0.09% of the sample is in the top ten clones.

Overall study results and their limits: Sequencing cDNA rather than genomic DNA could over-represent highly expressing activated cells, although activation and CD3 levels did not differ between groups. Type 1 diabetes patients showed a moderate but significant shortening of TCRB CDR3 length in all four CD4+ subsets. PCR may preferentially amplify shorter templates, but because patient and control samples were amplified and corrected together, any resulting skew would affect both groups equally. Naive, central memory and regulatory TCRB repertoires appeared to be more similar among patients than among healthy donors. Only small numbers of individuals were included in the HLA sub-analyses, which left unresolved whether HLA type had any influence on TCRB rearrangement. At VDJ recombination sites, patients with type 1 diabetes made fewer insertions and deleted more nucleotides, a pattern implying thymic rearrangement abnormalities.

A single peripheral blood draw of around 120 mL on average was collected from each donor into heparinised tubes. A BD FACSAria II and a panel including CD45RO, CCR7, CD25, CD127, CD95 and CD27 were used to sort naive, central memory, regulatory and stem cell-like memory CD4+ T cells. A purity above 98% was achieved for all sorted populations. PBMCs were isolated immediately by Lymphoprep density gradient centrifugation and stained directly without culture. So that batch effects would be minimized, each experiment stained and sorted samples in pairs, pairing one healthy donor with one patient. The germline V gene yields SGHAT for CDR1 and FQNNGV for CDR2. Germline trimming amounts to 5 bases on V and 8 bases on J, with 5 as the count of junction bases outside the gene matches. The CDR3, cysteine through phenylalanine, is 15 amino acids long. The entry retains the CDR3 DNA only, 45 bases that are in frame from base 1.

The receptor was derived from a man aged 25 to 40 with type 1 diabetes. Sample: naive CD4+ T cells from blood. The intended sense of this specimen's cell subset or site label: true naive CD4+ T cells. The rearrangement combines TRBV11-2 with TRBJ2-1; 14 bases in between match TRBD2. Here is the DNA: TGTGCCAGCAGCCGGGGACTAGCGGGAGACTATGAGCAGTTCTTC. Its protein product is CASSRGLAGDYEQFF.